This T cell receptor beta chain was retrieved from a study of shared clonotypes between healthy human individuals. About the research overall: The composition of the donors was a couple of women and a few men aged 18 to 49.

Study-wide findings and caveats: Lower generation probabilities were found for non-shared clonotypes than for those shared by all four donors.

The assay was immunoSEQ multiplex PCR, and TCRdb's table has in-frame clones only and misses some. The sample carries 2,100,000 or so clones, under 97% recorded once. Only one count was recorded for this clone. The antigen is undetermined. The study enrolled healthy HIV-negative adults without recent acute infections or vaccinations as donors. The germline gives CDR1 MGHRA, CDR2 YSYEKL. Trimming took off 0 bases at V and 0 bases at J, with 9 bases between the two ends. This CDR3 spans 16 amino acids. Sequences were obtained from naive CD4+ T cells sorted from blood. The subset is: CD45RA+ positively selected. The chain recombines TRBV4-1 with TRBJ1-3, with D perhaps matching TRBD1 (5 bases). The sequence was obtained from a man aged 18 to 29 in good health. CDR3 residues: CASSQDEGASGNTIYF. The CDR3 DNA sequence: TGCGCCAGCAGCCAAGATGAAGGGGCCTCTGGAAACACCATATATTTT.